This TCR beta chain came from a study of radiation and T cells in renal cell carcinoma. Time point defined: blood 4 weeks post-SBRT, at nephrectomy. Treatment meaning: 15 Gy SBRT to primary tumor, nephrectomy 4 weeks later. The data were produced by immunoSEQ multiplex PCR, yet TCRdb's version contains in-frame clones alone and is incomplete. The table records around 180,000 clones, 88% of them present only once. The source of this sequence is a woman between 45 and 60 years old with renal cell carcinoma. The input for sequencing was blood, taken from a patient whose treatment included radiotherapy and nephrectomy.

CDR3 loop: CASSFNPATNEKLFF. DNA of the CDR3: TGCGCCAGCAGCTTTAACCCTGCAACTAATGAAAAACTGTTTTTT. The gene calls are TRBV5-1 and TRBJ1-4; unclear D gene. This CDR3 is built from 15 residues. Germline CDR1 and CDR2: SGHRS and YFSETQ. The germline V and J ends were trimmed by 2 bases and 0 bases, with 8 bases remaining between them.